This T cell receptor beta chain was retrieved from a study of breast tumors, draining lymph nodes, adjacent tissues. Study outcomes and limitations: Tumor and nontumor repertoires were significantly more similar in luminal-like than in basal-like breast cancer. Data only fit, rather than demonstrated, lymph node origin of most tumor T cells. Tumor repertoires ranked between lymph nodes and nontumor tissue in diversity, with V and J gene preferences. Findings are consistent with lymph node origin and intratumoral expansion of most tumor T cells.

Breast cancer patients provided tissue from their axillary draining lymph nodes. TCRdb used MiXCR to reprocess the multiplex PCR reads, holding one entry per CDR3 protein. The sample lists some 100,000 distinct CDR3 sequences; approximately 22% were seen once. In its sample, this clonotype was seen many times. Its target is not known. The CDR3 covers 12 residues. Germline values: CDR1 SGHRS, CDR2 YFSETQ. V dropped 4 bases and J dropped 4 bases, with 5 bases sitting between them. The sequence derives from a female donor with breast cancer. Some clones in this sample may be carry-over from other donors' samples. Sequenced material: axillary lymph node tissue. The V gene is TRBV5-1, the J gene TRBJ2-2; D might be TRBD1 (5 bases). In DNA, the CDR3 is TGCGCCAGCAGCAGGGGCACCGGGGAGCTGTTTTTT. It specifies CASSRGTGELFF.